The 4 T cell receptor beta chains listed next were all sequenced from one sample in a study of PD-L1 blockade in urothelial cancer. Here immunoSEQ multiplex PCR was the method, and the copy in TCRdb shows in-frame clones only, minus some. The sample contains 35,000 to 45,000 clones, roughly 80% of which appear only once. The starting material was PBMCs, obtained around atezolizumab (anti-PD-L1) treatment. The receptors stem from a man aged 65 to 79 with urothelial cancer.

Here the CDR3 reads CASSVAGAGGTDTQYF. CDR3 DNA: TGTGCCAGCAGCGTAGCAGGCGCGGGGGGCACAGATACGCAGTATTTT. This chain joins TRBV9 and TRBJ2-3; 7 nucleotides line up with TRBD2. The CDR3 length is 16 residues. Losses at the gene ends were 0 bases for V and 1 base for J; bases not matched to a gene: 5. CDR1 SGDLS and CDR2 YYNGEE come from the germline V gene.

This chain uses TRBV30 with TRBJ1-5; possibly TRBD1 for D (5 bases). The CDR3 loop spans 13 amino acids. V was trimmed by 3 bases and J by 4 bases, leaving 10 bases between them. Germline V gene lookup returns CDR1 GTSNPN and CDR2 SVGIG (reference sequence). This CDR3 is CAWSKQVNQPQHF. The CDR3 nucleotides read TGTGCCTGGAGCAAACAGGTGAATCAGCCCCAGCATTTT. The full variable domain, in which reference TRBV30 and TRBJ1-5 provide the parts outside the CDR3, is SQTIHQWPATLVQPVGSPLSLECTVEGTSNPNLYWYRQAAGRGLQLLFYSVGIGQISSEVPQNLSASRPQDRQFILSSKKLLLSDSGFYLCAWSKQVNQPQHFGDGTRLSIL.

This chain joins TRBV5-4 and TRBJ1-1; 11 nucleotides align to TRBD1. This CDR3 is 15 amino acids long. Germline trimming cut 3 bases from V and 4 bases from J; bases unmatched to any gene: 5. Germline-derived CDR1 and CDR2 are SGHNT and YYREEE (reference sequence). CDR3 protein: CASSSLDRGLTEAFF. DNA for the CDR3: TGTGCCAGCAGCTCCCTGGACAGGGGGCTCACTGAAGCTTTCTTT.

The CDR3, as DNA: TGTGCCAGCAGTGAATCGGGGGGCGGGGTGCGGGCTTTCTTT. Its translation: CASSESGGGVRAFF. The chain carries TRBV25-1 and TRBJ1-1; a possible D gene is TRBD1 (6 bases). There are 14 residues in the CDR3. CDR1 is MGHDK and CDR2 is SYGVNS in the germline V gene. Trimming removed 1 base at V and 11 bases at J, with 17 bases between.